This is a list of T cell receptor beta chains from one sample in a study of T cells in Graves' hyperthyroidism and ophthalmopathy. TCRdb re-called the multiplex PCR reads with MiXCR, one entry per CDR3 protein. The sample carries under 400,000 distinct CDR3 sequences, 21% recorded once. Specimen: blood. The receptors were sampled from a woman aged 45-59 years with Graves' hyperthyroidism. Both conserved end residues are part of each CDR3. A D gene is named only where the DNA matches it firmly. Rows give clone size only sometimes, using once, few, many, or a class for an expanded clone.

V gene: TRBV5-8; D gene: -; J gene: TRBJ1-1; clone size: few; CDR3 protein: CASSFRGREAFF; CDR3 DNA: TGTGCCAGCAGCTTCCGGGGACGTGAAGCTTTCTTT
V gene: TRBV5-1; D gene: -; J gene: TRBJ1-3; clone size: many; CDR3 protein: CASSFSEGNTIYF; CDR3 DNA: TGCGCCAGCAGCTTCTCGGAGGGAAACACCATATATTTT
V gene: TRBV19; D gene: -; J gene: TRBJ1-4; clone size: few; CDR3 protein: CASSIAANEKLFF; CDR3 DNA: TGTGCCAGTAGTATCGCAGCTAATGAAAAACTGTTTTTT
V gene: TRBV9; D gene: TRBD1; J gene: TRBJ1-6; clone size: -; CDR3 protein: CANSLLGQGHNSPLHF; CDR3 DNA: TGTGCCAACAGCTTGTTAGGACAGGGGCATAATTCACCCCTCCACTTT
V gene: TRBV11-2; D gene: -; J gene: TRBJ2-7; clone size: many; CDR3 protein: CASSLEQGNYEQYF; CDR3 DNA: TGTGCCAGCAGCTTAGAACAGGGAAACTACGAGCAGTACTTC
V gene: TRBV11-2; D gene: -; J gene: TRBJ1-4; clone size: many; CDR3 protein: CASRRRYATNEKLFF; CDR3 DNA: TGTGCCAGCAGGCGACGGTATGCAACTAATGAAAAACTGTTTTTT
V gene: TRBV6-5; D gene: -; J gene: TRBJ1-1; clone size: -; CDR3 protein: CASSYGPEAFF; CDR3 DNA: TGTGCCAGCAGTTACGGCCCTGAAGCTTTCTTT
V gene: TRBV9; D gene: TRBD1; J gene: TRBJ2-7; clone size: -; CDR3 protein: CASSPSGTGIYEQYF; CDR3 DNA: TGTGCCAGCAGCCCTAGTGGGACAGGGATCTACGAGCAGTACTTC
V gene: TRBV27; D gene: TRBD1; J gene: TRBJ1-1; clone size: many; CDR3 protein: CASSTRVEGAPEAFF; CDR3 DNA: TGTGCCAGCAGTACTCGTGTGGAGGGGGCCCCTGAAGCTTTCTTT
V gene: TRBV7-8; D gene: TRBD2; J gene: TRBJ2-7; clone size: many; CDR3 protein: CASSLGGSRTHEQYF; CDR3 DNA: TGTGCCAGCAGCTTAGGCGGGAGCCGGACCCACGAGCAGTACTTC
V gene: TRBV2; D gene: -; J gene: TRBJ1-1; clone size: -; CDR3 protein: CASSGTETAVRTFF; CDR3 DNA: TGTGCCAGCAGTGGGACCGAGACGGCGGTGAGGACTTTCTTT
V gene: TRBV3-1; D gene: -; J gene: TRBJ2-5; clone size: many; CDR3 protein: CASRKEGGQETQYF; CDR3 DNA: TGTGCCAGCAGGAAGGAAGGGGGCCAAGAGACCCAGTACTTC
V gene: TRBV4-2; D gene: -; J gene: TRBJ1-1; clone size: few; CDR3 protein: CASSQVDRHMNTEAFF; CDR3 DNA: TGTGCCAGCAGCCAAGTGGACAGACACATGAACACTGAAGCTTTCTTT
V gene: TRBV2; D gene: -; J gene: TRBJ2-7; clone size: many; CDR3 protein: CASSEEMAPTYEQYF; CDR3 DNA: TGTGCCAGCAGTGAAGAAATGGCCCCCACTTACGAGCAGTACTTC
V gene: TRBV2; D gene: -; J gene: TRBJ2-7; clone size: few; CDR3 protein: CASSDLHSRDYEQYF; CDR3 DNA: TGTGCCAGCAGTGATTTACACTCAAGGGACTACGAGCAGTACTTC
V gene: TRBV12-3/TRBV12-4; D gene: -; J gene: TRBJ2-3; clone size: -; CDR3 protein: CASSDFTDTQYF; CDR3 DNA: TGTGCCAGCTCGGATTTTACAGATACGCAGTATTTT
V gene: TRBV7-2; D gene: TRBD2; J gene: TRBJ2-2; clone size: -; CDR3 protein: CASSLVAGGFEGELFF; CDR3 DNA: TGTGCCAGCAGCTTAGTAGCGGGGGGGTTTGAGGGGGAGCTGTTTTTT
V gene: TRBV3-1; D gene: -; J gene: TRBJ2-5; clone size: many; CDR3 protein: CASRTAGGTQYF; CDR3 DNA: TGTGCCAGCAGAACGGCTGGGGGGACCCAGTACTTC
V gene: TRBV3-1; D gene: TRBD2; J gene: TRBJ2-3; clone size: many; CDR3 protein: CASSPGRGGHTQYF; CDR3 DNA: TGTGCCAGCAGCCCAGGTCGGGGAGGGCATACGCAGTATTTT
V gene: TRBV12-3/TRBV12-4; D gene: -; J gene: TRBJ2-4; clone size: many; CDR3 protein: CASSLAINIQYF; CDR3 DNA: TGTGCCAGCAGTTTAGCGATAAACATTCAGTACTTC
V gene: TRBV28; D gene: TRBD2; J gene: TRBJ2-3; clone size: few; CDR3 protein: CASRGTSTYTDTQYF; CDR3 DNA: TGTGCCAGCAGGGGGACTAGCACCTACACAGATACGCAGTATTTT
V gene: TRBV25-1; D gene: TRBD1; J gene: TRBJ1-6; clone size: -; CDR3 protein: CASRGPGQGGNSPLHF; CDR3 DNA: TGTGCCAGCAGAGGGCCGGGACAGGGGGGGAATTCACCCCTCCACTTT
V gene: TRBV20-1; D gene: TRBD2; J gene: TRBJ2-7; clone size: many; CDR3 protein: CSAKGLAGPYEQYF; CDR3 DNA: TGCAGTGCGAAGGGACTAGCGGGACCCTACGAGCAGTACTTC
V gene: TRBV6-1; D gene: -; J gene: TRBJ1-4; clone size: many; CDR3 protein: CASTTAWRVEGEKLFF; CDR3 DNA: TGTGCCAGCACCACTGCTTGGAGGGTGGAAGGGGAAAAACTGTTTTTT
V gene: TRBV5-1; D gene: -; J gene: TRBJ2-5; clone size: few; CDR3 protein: CASSFEEETQYF; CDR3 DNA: TGCGCCAGCAGCTTCGAGGAAGAGACCCAGTACTTC
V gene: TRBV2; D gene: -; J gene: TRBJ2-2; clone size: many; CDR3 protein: CASSALGTTNTGELFF; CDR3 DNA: TGTGCCAGCAGTGCCCTCGGGACAACGAACACCGGGGAGCTGTTTTTT
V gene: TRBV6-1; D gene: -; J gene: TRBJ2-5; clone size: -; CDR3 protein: CASSFGIEDRQETQYF; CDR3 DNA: TGTGCCAGCAGCTTTGGGATTGAGGACAGACAAGAGACCCAGTACTTC
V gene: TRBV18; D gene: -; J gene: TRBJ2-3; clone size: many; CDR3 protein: CASSPLDQRSTDTQYF; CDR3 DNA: TGTGCCAGCTCACCACTGGACCAGCGGAGCACAGATACGCAGTATTTT
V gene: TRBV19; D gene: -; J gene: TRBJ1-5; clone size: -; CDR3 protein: CASSPLLPRTAINQPQHF; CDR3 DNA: TGTGCCAGTAGTCCCCTCTTACCGAGGACAGCTATCAATCAGCCCCAGCATTTT
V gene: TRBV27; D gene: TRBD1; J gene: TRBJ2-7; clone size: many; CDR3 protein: CASSLRQGFYEQYF; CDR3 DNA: TGTGCCAGCAGTTTGAGACAGGGGTTCTACGAGCAGTACTTC
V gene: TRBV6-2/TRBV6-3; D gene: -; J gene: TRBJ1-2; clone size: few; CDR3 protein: CASSYLIRGTGYTF; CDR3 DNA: TGTGCCAGCAGTTACTTAATTCGCGGTACTGGCTACACCTTC
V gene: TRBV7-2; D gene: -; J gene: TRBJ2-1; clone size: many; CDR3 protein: CASSLEGTGWYNEQFF; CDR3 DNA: TGTGCCAGCAGCTTAGAGGGCACGGGCTGGTACAATGAGCAGTTCTTC
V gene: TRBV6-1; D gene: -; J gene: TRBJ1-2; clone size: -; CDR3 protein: CGASSGLFGGYTF; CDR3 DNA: TGTGGGGCCAGCAGTGGACTATTTGGGGGCTACACCTTC
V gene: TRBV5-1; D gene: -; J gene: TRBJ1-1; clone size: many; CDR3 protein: CASSLGDQGNTEAFF; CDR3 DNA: TGCGCCAGCAGCTTGGGGGACCAGGGGAACACTGAAGCTTTCTTT
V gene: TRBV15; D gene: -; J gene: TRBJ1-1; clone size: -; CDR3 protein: CATSPTQGPTEAFF; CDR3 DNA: TGTGCCACCAGCCCCACCCAGGGGCCCACTGAAGCTTTCTTT
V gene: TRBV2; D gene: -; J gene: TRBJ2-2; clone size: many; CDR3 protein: CASTGRTNTGELFF; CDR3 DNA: TGTGCCAGCACGGGGAGGACGAACACCGGGGAGCTGTTTTTT
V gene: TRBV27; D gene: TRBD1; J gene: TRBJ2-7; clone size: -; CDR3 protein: CASSRDRGPPGDIREQYF; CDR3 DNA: TGTGCCAGCAGTCGGGACAGGGGACCCCCCGGGGATATTCGCGAGCAGTACTTC
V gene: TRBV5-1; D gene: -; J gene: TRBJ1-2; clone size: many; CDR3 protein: CASSFGESGPYGYTF; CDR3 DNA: TGCGCCAGCAGCTTCGGGGAATCTGGTCCCTATGGCTACACCTTC
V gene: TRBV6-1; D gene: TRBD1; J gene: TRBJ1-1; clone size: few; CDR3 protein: CASSRTGGLNTEAFF; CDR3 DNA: TGTGCCAGCAGCCGGACAGGGGGATTGAACACTGAAGCTTTCTTT
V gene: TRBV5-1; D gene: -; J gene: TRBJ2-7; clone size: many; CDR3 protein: CASSSRDASYDEQYF; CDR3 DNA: TGCGCCAGCAGCTCCAGGGACGCATCGTACGACGAGCAGTACTTC
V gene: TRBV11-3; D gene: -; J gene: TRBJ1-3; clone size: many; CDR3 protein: CASRFAGAGNTIYF; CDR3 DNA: TGTGCCAGCAGATTCGCAGGGGCTGGAAACACCATATATTTT
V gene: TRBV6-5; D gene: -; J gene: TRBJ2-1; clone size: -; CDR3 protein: CASSLSTDLSSNEQFF; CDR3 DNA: TGTGCCAGCAGTTTATCGACAGACCTGTCTAGCAATGAGCAGTTCTTC
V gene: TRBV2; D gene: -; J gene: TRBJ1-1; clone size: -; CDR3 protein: CASSQIRWGANTEAFF; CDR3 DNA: TGTGCCAGCAGTCAAATTAGGTGGGGGGCCAACACTGAAGCTTTCTTT
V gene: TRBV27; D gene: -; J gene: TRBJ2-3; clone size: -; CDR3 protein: CASSLMSLGSTDTQYF; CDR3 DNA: TGTGCCAGCAGTTTAATGAGTCTCGGTAGCACAGATACGCAGTATTTT
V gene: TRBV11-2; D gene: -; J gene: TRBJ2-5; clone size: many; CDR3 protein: CASSLEIGSQYF; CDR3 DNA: TGTGCCAGCAGCTTAGAGATCGGGTCCCAGTACTTC
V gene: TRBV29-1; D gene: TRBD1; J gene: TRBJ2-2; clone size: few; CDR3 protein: CSGCRDRDTGELFF; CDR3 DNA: TGCAGCGGCTGCCGGGACAGGGACACCGGGGAGCTGTTTTTT
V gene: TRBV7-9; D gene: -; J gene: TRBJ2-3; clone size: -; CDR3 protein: CASRSGADSQHNTQYF; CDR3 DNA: TGTGCCAGCAGGTCCGGGGCTGACTCTCAACACAATACGCAGTATTTT
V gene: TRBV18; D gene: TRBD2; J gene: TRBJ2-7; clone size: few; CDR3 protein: CASSPLGGAGVLEEQYF; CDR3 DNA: TGTGCCAGCTCACCACTTGGTGGGGCGGGAGTTCTTGAGGAGCAGTACTTC
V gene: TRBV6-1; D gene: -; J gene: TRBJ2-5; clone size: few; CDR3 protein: CASSSTDQETQYF; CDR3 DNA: TGTGCCAGCAGTTCCACGGACCAAGAGACCCAGTACTTC
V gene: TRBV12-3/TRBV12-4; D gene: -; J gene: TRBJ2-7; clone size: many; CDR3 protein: CASSFDLQQYF; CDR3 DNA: TGTGCCAGCAGTTTTGACCTCCAGCAGTACTTC
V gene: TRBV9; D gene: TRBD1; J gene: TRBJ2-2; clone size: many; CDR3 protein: CASSGPQGSTGELFF; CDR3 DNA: TGTGCCAGCAGCGGCCCACAGGGGAGCACCGGGGAGCTGTTTTTT
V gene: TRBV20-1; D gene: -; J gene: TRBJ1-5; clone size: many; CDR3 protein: CSARDRTDLSNQPQHF; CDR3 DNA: TGCAGTGCTAGGGACCGGACAGACCTTAGCAATCAGCCCCAGCATTTT
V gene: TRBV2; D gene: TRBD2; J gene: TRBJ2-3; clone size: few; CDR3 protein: CASSPPWTSDDTQYF; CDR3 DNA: TGTGCCAGCAGTCCCCCCTGGACTAGCGACGATACGCAGTATTTT
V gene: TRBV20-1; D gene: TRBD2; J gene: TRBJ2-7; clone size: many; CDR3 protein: CSAGGTSSGSGEQYF; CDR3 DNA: TGCAGTGCTGGCGGGACATCTAGCGGGAGTGGAGAGCAGTACTTC
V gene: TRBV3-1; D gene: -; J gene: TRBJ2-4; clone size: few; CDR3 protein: CASSLSSGPKNIQYF; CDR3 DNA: TGTGCCAGCAGCTTAAGTAGCGGCCCAAAAAACATTCAGTACTTC
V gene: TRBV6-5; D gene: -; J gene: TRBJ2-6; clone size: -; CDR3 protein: CASSYFAGIGANVLTF; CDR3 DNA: TGTGCCAGCAGTTACTTCGCAGGGATTGGGGCCAACGTCCTGACTTTC
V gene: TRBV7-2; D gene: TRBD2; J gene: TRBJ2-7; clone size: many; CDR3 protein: CASSPRTSGRVEQYF; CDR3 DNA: TGTGCCAGCAGCCCAAGGACTAGCGGGAGGGTCGAGCAGTACTTC
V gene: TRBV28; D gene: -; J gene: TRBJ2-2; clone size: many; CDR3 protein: CASSFGEPRGTGELFF; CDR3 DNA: TGTGCCAGCAGTTTCGGAGAACCGCGGGGCACCGGGGAGCTGTTTTTT
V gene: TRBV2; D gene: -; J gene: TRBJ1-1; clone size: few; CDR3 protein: CASSQALRGVWTEAFF; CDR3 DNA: TGTGCCAGCAGTCAAGCCCTGAGGGGTGTTTGGACTGAAGCTTTCTTT
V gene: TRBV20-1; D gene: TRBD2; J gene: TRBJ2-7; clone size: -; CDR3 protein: CSARGGTSGRTYEQYF; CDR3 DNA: TGCAGTGCTAGGGGCGGGACTAGCGGGCGTACCTACGAGCAGTACTTC